This TCR beta chain was documented in a study of T cell repertoires in cytomegalovirus infection. In TCRdb, the reads were re-called with MiXCR into one record per CDR3 protein. The table includes tens of thousands of distinct CDR3 sequences, approximately 3.7% detected once. Trimming cost V 5 bases and J 8 bases, with 16 bases left between them. CDR1 is SGHTA, CDR2 FQGNSA, per germline. This CDR3 comprises 14 residues. This clonotype has a count of ten or more. This receptor was taken from a human donor in good health (CMV status not recorded). Some clones in this sample may be carry-over from other donors' samples. The material sequenced was PBMCs. The chain uses TRBV7-2 and TRBJ1-5; D is undetermined. The CDR3 DNA reads TGTGCCAGCAGCCCCCCCCCCCGATGGAAGCCCCAGCATTTT. Amino acids: CASSPPPRWKPQHF.